The rows below give T cell receptor beta chains drawn from one sample of a study of PD-1 blockade in mismatch repair-deficient tumors. Profiling relied on immunoSEQ multiplex PCR, and the TCRdb table lists in-frame clones only, not all of them. The table includes 30,000 to 40,000 clones, approximately 84% detected once. The sample consisted of peripheral blood, taken about 81 weeks after starting pembrolizumab. These receptors originate from an adult with mismatch repair-deficient cancer. The CDR3 runs from the conserved cysteine through the conserved F or W. A D gene is named only where the DNA matches it firmly. Only some rows state a clone size, as once, few, many or a class for expanded clones.

abundance	v_gene	d_gene	j_gene	len	CDR3nt	CDR3aa
-	TRBV19	-	TRBJ2-7	13	TGTGCCAGTAGTATAGGTCTCAGCTACGAGCAGTACTTC	CASSIGLSYEQYF
-	TRBV11-1	-	TRBJ2-1	15	TGTGCCAGCAGCACCTTGGTAGGGTTTGACAATGAGCAGTTCTTC	CASSTLVGFDNEQFF
-	TRBV2	-	TRBJ1-1	13	TGTGCCAGCAGTGGTGACCTGAACACTGAAGCTTTCTTT	CASSGDLNTEAFF
once	TRBV30	-	TRBJ1-3	15	TGTGCCTGGAACCGGGACGCTTTCTCTGGAAACACCATATATTTT	CAWNRDAFSGNTIYF
-	TRBV7-9	-	TRBJ1-3	15	TGTGCCAGCAGCATCCAGGGGTCATCTGGAAACACCATATATTTT	CASSIQGSSGNTIYF
few	TRBV21-1	-	TRBJ1-1	14	TGTGCCAGCACGGGACACCTAAAGAACACTGAAGCTTTCTTT	CASTGHLKNTEAFF
-	TRBV10-3	TRBD2	TRBJ2-1	14	TGTGCCATCAGCGGTAGCGGGATTGTTTATGAGCAGTTCTTC	CAISGSGIVYEQFF
-	TRBV7-7	TRBD2	TRBJ2-1	16	TGTGCTAGCAGCGAGGGACTAGCGGGAGGGTCCGACGAGCAGTTCTTC	CASSEGLAGGSDEQFF
-	TRBV27	-	TRBJ2-3	14	TGTGCCAGCAGTTTCAGGCTAAGCACAGATACGCAGTATTTT	CASSFRLSTDTQYF
-	TRBV19	TRBD2	TRBJ2-3	14	TGTGCCAGTAGTCTAGCGGATAGCACAGATACGCAGTATTTT	CASSLADSTDTQYF
-	TRBV5-5	-	TRBJ1-5	13	TGTGCCAGCAGCTTTCAGGGGTATCAGCCCCAGCATTTT	CASSFQGYQPQHF
-	TRBV5-6	-	TRBJ2-3	12	TGTGCCAGCAGCTTGAGCACAGATACGCAGTATTTT	CASSLSTDTQYF
-	TRBV27	TRBD1	TRBJ1-2	15	TGTGCCAGCAGTTTATCGGGGGGACAGGGGGTCGGCTACACCTTC	CASSLSGGQGVGYTF
-	TRBV5-4	TRBD2	TRBJ2-3	13	TGTGCCAGCAGTCAAGCGGGAGTGGATACGCAGTATTTT	CASSQAGVDTQYF
-	TRBV9	TRBD1	TRBJ1-1	14	TGTGCCAGCAGCGTGGGGGACAGTAACACTGAAGCTTTCTTT	CASSVGDSNTEAFF
-	TRBV27	TRBD2	TRBJ2-1	17	TGTGCCAGCAGTTTAACAACCGGGACTAGCGGGAGGAATGAGCAGTTCTTC	CASSLTTGTSGRNEQFF
-	TRBV25-1	-	TRBJ1-1	12	TGTGCCAGCAATCGAGGGGGCACTGAAGCTTTCTTT	CASNRGGTEAFF
-	TRBV6-6	TRBD2	TRBJ2-7	16	TGTGCCAGCAGCAAATCTGGACTAGCCTATACCTACGAGCAGTACTTC	CASSKSGLAYTYEQYF
-	TRBV16	-	TRBJ2-7	13	TGTGCCAGCAGCCACCGGCAGAACTACGAGCAGTACTTC	CASSHRQNYEQYF
-	TRBV7-2	-	TRBJ2-2	15	TGTGCCAGCAGCAAAGCCTCTCAGAACACCGGGGAGCTGTTTTTT	CASSKASQNTGELFF
-	TRBV5-1	TRBD2	TRBJ2-2	16	TGCGCCAGCAGCTTGGCTGGCGGGAGGAACACCGGGGAGCTGTTTTTT	CASSLAGGRNTGELFF
once	TRBV11-2	TRBD1	TRBJ1-5	14	TGTGCCAGCAGCTCGGACAGGGGAAATCAGCCCCAGCATTTT	CASSSDRGNQPQHF
-	TRBV27	-	TRBJ1-2	16	TGTGCCAGCAGTTTAGCTGCAGGGGAGAGGGACTATGGCTACACCTTC	CASSLAAGERDYGYTF
-	TRBV6-5	TRBD1	TRBJ2-7	13	TGTGCCAGCAGTTATCGGGACAGCTACGAGCAGTACTTC	CASSYRDSYEQYF
-	TRBV6-6	TRBD2	TRBJ2-7	14	TGTGCCAGCAGCCCCCCTAGCGGAGTGATAGAGCAGTACTTC	CASSPPSGVIEQYF
-	TRBV5-5	-	TRBJ1-3	16	TGTGCCAGCAGCTTGGAGACGGGGGTACGTGGAAACACCATATATTTT	CASSLETGVRGNTIYF
-	TRBV27	TRBD1	TRBJ1-5	15	TGTGCCAGCAGTATGGGACAGGGGGTTTATCAGCCCCAGCATTTT	CASSMGQGVYQPQHF
once	TRBV5-1	TRBD2	TRBJ2-7	15	TGCGCCAGCAGCTTGACTAGCGGGTCGGTCGGCGAGCAGTACTTC	CASSLTSGSVGEQYF
-	TRBV7-2	TRBD1	TRBJ1-2	14	TGTGCCAGCAGCCCGGCCAGGACAGGGACCGGCTACACCTTC	CASSPARTGTGYTF
-	TRBV29-1	-	TRBJ1-5	14	TGCAGCGTAGTAACAGGGAGCCCAAATCAGCCCCAGCATTTT	CSVVTGSPNQPQHF
-	TRBV7-3	-	TRBJ2-1	13	TGTGCCAGCAGCTTACTAGTTTTCGATGAGCAGTTCTTC	CASSLLVFDEQFF
-	TRBV14	TRBD2	TRBJ2-3	18	TGTGCCAGCAGCCAAGCTTTTGCGGGACTAGCGGTCCCAGATACGCAGTATTTT	CASSQAFAGLAVPDTQYF
-	TRBV7-2	TRBD1	TRBJ1-1	14	TGTGCCAGCAGCTTAAAGGGACAGGGGACCGAAGCTTTCTTT	CASSLKGQGTEAFF
-	TRBV6-6	TRBD1	TRBJ1-4	14	TGTGCCAGCAGTACCAGGGACAGTAATGAAAAACTGTTTTTT	CASSTRDSNEKLFF
few	TRBV28	-	TRBJ1-1	15	TGTGCCAGCAGTTCCCAACCTACCTTGAACACTGAAGCTTTCTTT	CASSSQPTLNTEAFF
-	TRBV18	TRBD1	TRBJ2-2	14	TGTGCCAGCTCACAGCGACAGGGGACCGGGGAGCTGTTTTTT	CASSQRQGTGELFF
-	TRBV27	-	TRBJ2-1	12	TGTGCCAGCAGAGCGACTCCTTATGAGCAGTTCTTC	CASRATPYEQFF
-	TRBV5-6	TRBD1	TRBJ2-3	15	TGTGCCAGCAGCCCCGGGACAGCTAGCACAGATACGCAGTATTTT	CASSPGTASTDTQYF
-	TRBV5-6	-	TRBJ2-5	15	TGTGCCAGCAGCCCCTGGGTGAAGAGGAGTGAGACCCAGTACTTC	CASSPWVKRSETQYF
few	TRBV7-2	TRBD2	TRBJ2-7	14	TGTGCCAGCAGCTTAGCGGGGGGGGATACCGAGCAGTACTTC	CASSLAGGDTEQYF
-	TRBV21-1	-	TRBJ2-7	20	TGTGCCAGCAGCAAAAGTTGTTTTGGCGGTCGGCGGGAGACCGACTACGAGCAGTACTTC	CASSKSCFGGRRETDYEQYF
-	TRBV11-2	-	TRBJ1-2	16	TGTGCCAGCAGTATTCGCCCCTCGGCGGGAAACTATGGCTACACCTTC	CASSIRPSAGNYGYTF
-	TRBV6-1	-	TRBJ1-2	11	TGTGCCAGCTATTTGAGATATGGCTACACCTTC	CASYLRYGYTF
medium-sized	TRBV29-1	TRBD1	TRBJ1-1	17	TGCAGCGTTGACGCCCCTTGGACAGGGAGGGAGAACACTGAAGCTTTCTTT	CSVDAPWTGRENTEAFF
-	TRBV2	-	TRBJ2-4	14	TGTGCCAGCAGTGAAATACGGACGAAAAACATTCAGTACTTC	CASSEIRTKNIQYF
-	TRBV30	TRBD2	TRBJ2-2	16	TGTGCCTGGAGCTCGGGACTAGCGGGAGCTATCGGGGAGCTGTTTTTT	CAWSSGLAGAIGELFF
-	TRBV18	-	TRBJ1-1	14	TGTGCCAGCTCACCACAAAAACAGGGATCCGAAGCTTTCTTT	CASSPQKQGSEAFF
-	TRBV18	TRBD1	TRBJ2-7	14	TGTGCCAGCTTACCTGTGAAGGGGGCAGCCGAGCAGTACTTC	CASLPVKGAAEQYF
-	TRBV6-5	-	TRBJ2-1	15	TGTGCCAGCAGTTACCCACGCGGGCACTACAATGAGCAGTTCTTC	CASSYPRGHYNEQFF
-	TRBV5-6	-	TRBJ1-2	13	TGTGCCAGCAGGGACATGCTTAACTATGGCTACACCTTC	CASRDMLNYGYTF